These 17 T cell receptor beta chains came from one sample sequenced in a study of control samples from healthy donors and cancer patients. Assay: immunoSEQ multiplex PCR; the TCRdb copy retains only in-frame clones and omits some. This table holds approximately 100,000 clones, 70% to 85% found once. What was sequenced was PBMCs. The receptors were sampled from a man in his 70s with lung cancer.

The chain links TRBV7-6 to TRBJ2-7; 8 positions agree with TRBD1. Trimming removed 1 base from V and 1 base from J; junction bases left unmatched: 6. Looked up from germline, CDR1 is SGHVS and CDR2 is FNYEAQ. The CDR3 covers 16 residues. This CDR3 is CASSLVSGTGSYEQYF. The CDR3 DNA is TGTGCCAGCAGCTTAGTCTCCGGGACAGGATCCTACGAGCAGTACTTC. Filled out from reference TRBV7-6 and TRBJ2-7, the complete variable domain reads GAGVSQSPRYKVTKRGQDVALRCDPISGHVSLYWYRQALGQGPEFLTYFNYEAQQDKSGLPNDRFSAERPEGSISTLTIQRTEQRDSAMYRCASSLVSGTGSYEQYFGPGTRLTVT.

This chain links TRBV5-1 with TRBJ2-3; the D call may be TRBD1 or TRBD2 (6 bases each). Germline-derived CDR1 and CDR2 are SGHRS and YFSETQ. V gave up 0 bases and J gave up 6 bases, with 14 bases separating them. The CDR3 has 15 residues. CDR3 protein: CASSLDLGGLDTQYF. CDR3 nucleotides: TGCGCCAGCAGCTTGGACTTGGGGGGCCTGGATACGCAGTATTTT.

The chain is built from TRBV4-2 and TRBJ2-2; TRBD2 matches 8 bases. Trimming at V came to 1 base and at J to 6 bases, leaving 1 base not matched to a gene. Germline values: CDR1 LGHNA, CDR2 YNFKEQ. This CDR3 spans 14 amino acids. The CDR3 DNA sequence: TGTGCCAGCAGCCAAGGGACTAGCTCCGGGGAGCTGTTTTTT. Translated, it gives CASSQGTSSGELFF.

This clone was recorded once. The rearrangement joins TRBV4-1 to TRBJ1-2; tentative D call: TRBD1 (6 bases). This CDR3 has 14 residues. Trimming took 4 bases from V and 0 from J, leaving 9 bases between them. The germline V gene has CDR1 MGHRA and CDR2 YSYEKL. CDR3 sequence (DNA): TGCGCCAGCAGCCGACAGGACACTAACTATGGCTACACCTTC. Its translation is CASSRQDTNYGYTF.

This clone was seen just once. The V and J genes are TRBV3-1 (or the pseudogene TRBV3-2) and TRBJ2-7, with D perhaps assigned TRBD1 or TRBD2 (5 bases each). From germline, CDR1 is LGHDT and CDR2 YNNKEL (reference sequence). Trimming removed 2 bases at V and 0 bases at J, with 11 bases between. CDR3 length equals 15 residues. The CDR3 sequence is CASSQSGGSSYEQYF. In DNA form, the CDR3 reads TGTGCCAGCAGCCAATCTGGGGGTTCCTCCTACGAGCAGTACTTC.

The DNA of the CDR3 is TGTGCCAGCAGCCCCTCCGGGACTGGGAACTATGGCTACACCTTC. It specifies CASSPSGTGNYGYTF. The V gene is TRBV28, the J gene TRBJ1-2; perhaps TRBD1 as D (5 bases). CDR1 and CDR2 (germline): MDHEN, SYDVKM. V shed 6 bases and J shed 2 bases, with 16 bases lying between them. This CDR3 is 15 amino acids long.

This chain connects TRBV6-5 to TRBJ2-3; 9 bases match TRBD1. CDR1 and CDR2 (germline): MNHEY, SVGAGI. CDR3 length: 16 residues. V was pared by 0 bases and J by 4 bases, with 5 bases of the junction left unmatched. The CDR3 is CASSYSPGQGPDTQYF. In nucleotides, the CDR3 is TGTGCCAGCAGTTACTCGCCGGGACAGGGACCAGATACGCAGTATTTT.

This sequence joins TRBV7-3 and TRBJ2-3, with D possibly being TRBD1 (6 bases). Germline CDR1 and CDR2: SGHTA and FQGTGA. The CDR3 covers 13 residues. Between the trimmed V and J ends, which lost 6 bases and 6 bases, there was a span of 13 bases. The DNA for the CDR3 is TGTGCCAGCAGTTCTACAGGGACCGATACGCAGTATTTT. It codes for CASSSTGTDTQYF.

The rearrangement links TRBV7-2 to TRBJ2-7; D might be TRBD1 (5 bases). Deletions cut 5 bases from V and 2 bases from J, with 16 bases between. CDR3 length: 15 amino acids. Germline V lookup: CDR1 SGHTA, CDR2 FQGNSA. CDR3 sequence reads: CASSTRQLPTYEQYF. The CDR3 coding sequence is TGTGCCAGCAGCACCCGACAGCTGCCCACCTACGAGCAGTACTTC.

The chain carries TRBV28 and TRBJ1-6; no firm D call. The V end lost 3 bases, the J end lost 7 bases, and 10 bases lay between the germline ends. The germline V gene encodes CDR1 MDHEN and CDR2 SYDVKM. There are 14 residues in the CDR3. CDR3 coding DNA: TGTGCCAGCAGTTTCCGGGTGGGGAATTCACCCCTCCACTTT. It codes for CASSFRVGNSPLHF. The entire variable domain, with the rest obtained from reference TRBV28 and TRBJ1-6, is as follows: DVKVTQSSRYLVKRTGEKVFLECVQDMDHENMFWYRQDPGLGLRLIYFSYDVKMKEKGDIPEGYSVSREKKERFSLILESASTNQTSMYLCASSFRVGNSPLHFGNGTRLTVT.

The rearrangement joins TRBV11-2 to TRBJ1-5, with D unresolved. The V end lost 5 bases, the J end lost 9 bases, and 11 bases lay between the germline ends. Germline-derived CDR1 and CDR2 are SGHAT and FQNNGV. The CDR3 has 12 amino acids. CDR3 region: CASSDIIGPQHF. The CDR3 nucleotides read TGTGCCAGCAGCGACATCATAGGGCCCCAGCATTTT. Together with reference TRBV11-2 and TRBJ1-5, the CDR3 gives the full variable domain: EAGVAQSPRYKIIEKRQSVAFWCNPISGHATLYWYQQILGQGPKLLIQFQNNGVVDDSQLPKDRFSAERLKGVDSTLKIQPAKLEDSAVYLCASSDIIGPQHFGDGTRLSIL.

There are a few counts of this clone. The chain links TRBV5-5 to TRBJ1-1; tentative D call: TRBD1 (6 bases). Germline loops: CDR1 SGHKS, CDR2 YYEKEE (reference sequence). There are 15 residues in the CDR3. V lost 1 base and J lost 2, with 12 bases in between. In DNA, the CDR3 is TGTGCCAGCAGCTTGCCACAGGGTCTTAACACTGAAGCTTTCTTT. Translating gives CASSLPQGLNTEAFF.

V gene TRBV24-1 combines with J gene TRBJ2-1; TRBD2 matches 13 bases. In germline, CDR1 is KGHDR, CDR2 SFDVKD. V gave up 6 bases and J gave up 9 bases; unmatched junction bases: 10. The CDR3 consists of 16 residues. The CDR3 loop is CATSLTSGGALGEQFF. CDR3 DNA: TGTGCCACCAGTCTCACTAGCGGGGGGGCTTTAGGTGAGCAGTTCTTC.

This chain connects TRBV28 to TRBJ1-1; possible D gene TRBD1, 5 bases. CDR3 length: 13 residues. The germline V gene encodes CDR1 MDHEN and CDR2 SYDVKM. V lost 8 bases to trimming and J lost 1 base, with 11 bases between them. The CDR3 region has the DNA TGTGCCAGCCGGGAGGACAAGAACACTGAAGCTTTCTTT. This sequence encodes CASREDKNTEAFF.

The chain couples TRBV19 to TRBJ2-3; TRBD1 matches 7 bases. V was pared by 7 bases and J by 2 bases, with 6 bases of the junction left unmatched. Germline V gene lookup returns CDR1 LNHDA and CDR2 SQIVND (reference sequence). The CDR3 runs to 14 residues. As DNA, the CDR3 is TGTGCCAGTACTCCGGGACAGAACACAGATACGCAGTATTTT. Translation: CASTPGQNTDTQYF.

The chain links TRBV30 to TRBJ1-3; maybe TRBD1 (6 bases). Germline assignment: CDR1 GTSNPN and CDR2 SVGIG (reference sequence). V was pared by 1 base and J by 2 bases, with 12 bases between. The CDR3 runs 15 residues. CDR3 in DNA: TGTGCCTGGAGTGATACAGGGAAGACTGGAAACACCATATATTTT. It specifies CAWSDTGKTGNTIYF.

This clone came up a few times. The CDR3 reads CAWSVPGGSWEQYF. As DNA, the CDR3 is TGTGCCTGGAGTGTACCCGGGGGAAGCTGGGAGCAGTACTTC. The rearrangement links TRBV30 to TRBJ2-7, with D perhaps matching TRBD2 (6 bases). This CDR3 spans 14 amino acids. Trimming took off 0 bases at V and 7 bases at J, with 16 bases between the two ends. The germline V gene has CDR1 GTSNPN and CDR2 SVGIG (reference sequence).